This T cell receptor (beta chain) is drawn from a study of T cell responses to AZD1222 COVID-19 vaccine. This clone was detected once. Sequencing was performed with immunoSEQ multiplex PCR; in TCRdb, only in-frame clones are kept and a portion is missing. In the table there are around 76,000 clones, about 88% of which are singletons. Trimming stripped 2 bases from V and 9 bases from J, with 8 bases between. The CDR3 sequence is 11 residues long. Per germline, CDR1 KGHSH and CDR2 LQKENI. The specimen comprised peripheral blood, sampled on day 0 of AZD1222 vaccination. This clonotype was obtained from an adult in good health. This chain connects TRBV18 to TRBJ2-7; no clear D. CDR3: CASSPGQGQYF. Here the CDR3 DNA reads TGTGCCAGCTCACCAGGGCAAGGGCAGTACTTC.